These 23 T cell receptor beta chains came from one sample sequenced in a study of blood T cell repertoires in COVID-19. Method: immunoSEQ multiplex PCR; TCRdb's copy keeps in-frame clones and lacks some. The profile shows over 200,000 clones, roughly 90% of them singletons. The sequencing input was peripheral blood. Receptors were obtained from a woman aged 30 to 39 with acute or convalescent COVID-19.

This chain uses TRBV19 with TRBJ2-1; 9 bases agree with TRBD2. Trimming cost V 5 bases and J 2 bases; bases outside gene matches: 10. This CDR3 region has 17 residues. The germline V gene encodes CDR1 LNHDA and CDR2 SQIVND (reference sequence). The CDR3 DNA follows: TGTGCCAGTAGTCGTCTTGCGGGAGGGAACACCTACAATGAGCAGTTCTTC. It translates to CASSRLAGGNTYNEQFF.

This chain joins TRBV3-1 (or the pseudogene TRBV3-2) and TRBJ2-3; tentative D call: TRBD2 (5 bases). Germline V gene data show CDR1 as LGHDT and CDR2 as YNNKEL (reference sequence). Trimming left V 4 bases short and J 5 bases short, with 16 bases between. The CDR3 sequence is 15 residues long. The CDR3 DNA reads TGTGCCAGCAGCCCGCTTGGTAGCGCAGGAGATACGCAGTATTTT. Its translation: CASSPLGSAGDTQYF.

V gene TRBV2 combines with J gene TRBJ2-1; 9 bases line up with TRBD1. The CDR3 totals 13 residues. Germline V CDR1 and CDR2: SNHLY, FYNNEI. Trimming at V came to 7 bases and at J to 8 bases, leaving 6 bases not matched to a gene. The CDR3 spells CASNRDRVDEQFF. The CDR3 DNA reads as TGTGCCAGCAACCGGGACAGGGTGGATGAGCAGTTCTTC. Supplemented by reference TRBV2 and TRBJ2-1, the full variable domain reads EPEVTQTPSHQVTQMGQEVILRCVPISNHLYFYWYRQILGQKVEFLVSFYNNEISEKSEIFDDQFSVERPDGSNFTLKIRSTKLEDSAMYFCASNRDRVDEQFFGPGTRLTVL.

The rearrangement links TRBV5-1 to TRBJ2-3; tentatively, D is TRBD1 (6 bases). The ends were cut back, 5 bases at V and 1 base at J, with 14 bases in the middle. CDR1 SGHRS and CDR2 YFSETQ come from the germline V gene. This CDR3 is 15 amino acids long. The CDR3 DNA sequence: TGCGCCAGCAGGTCACAGGGATCAGGCACAGATACGCAGTATTTT. This sequence encodes CASRSQGSGTDTQYF. The variable domain in full, completed from reference TRBV5-1 and TRBJ2-3, reads KAGVTQTPRYLIKTRGQQVTLSCSPISGHRSVSWYQQTPGQGLQFLFEYFSETQRNKGNFPGRFSGRQFSNSRSEMNVSTLELGDSALYLCASRSQGSGTDTQYFGPGTRLTVL.

The J gene is TRBJ2-7, the V gene TRBV24-1; D uncertain. This CDR3 has 14 residues. CDR1 is KGHDR, CDR2 SFDVKD, per germline. The germline V and J ends were trimmed by 3 bases and 5 bases, with 13 bases remaining between them. Here the CDR3 reads CATSDPVSTHEQYF. CDR3 sequence (DNA): TGTGCCACCAGTGATCCTGTTAGCACCCACGAGCAGTACTTC.

V and J are TRBV30 and TRBJ1-4; TRBD1 matches 8 bases. This CDR3 region has 14 residues. Germline V gene lookup returns CDR1 GTSNPN and CDR2 SVGIG (reference sequence). The J segment lost 8 bases and the V segment lost 4 bases, leaving 9 bases of the junction unmatched. This chain's CDR3 is CAWTPGGRGEKLFF. The CDR3 region has the DNA TGTGCCTGGACACCAGGGGGCCGAGGGGAAAAACTGTTTTTT.

The rearrangement links TRBV19 to TRBJ1-2; TRBD1 matches at 9 bases. V was clipped by 7 bases and J by 7 bases; unmatched bases: 10. Germline CDR1 LNHDA, CDR2 SQIVND (reference sequence). The CDR3 runs to 14 residues. The CDR3 reads CASNPPGQGFGYTF. The CDR3 DNA is TGTGCCAGTAACCCGCCGGGACAGGGTTTTGGCTACACCTTC.

The genes are TRBV3-1 (or the pseudogene TRBV3-2) and TRBJ2-2; D remains unclear. The V end lost 0 bases, the J end lost 8 bases, and 16 bases lay between the germline ends. The CDR3 is made up of 16 amino acids. The V gene's germline CDR1 is LGHDT and CDR2 YNNKEL (reference sequence). The CDR3 region has the DNA TGTGCCAGCAGCCAAGAAACCACGACACGGCAAGGGGAGCTGTTTTTT. This gives the protein CASSQETTTRQGELFF.

The V call is TRBV11-3, the J call TRBJ2-5, with D uncertain. Between the trimmed V and J ends, which lost 7 bases and 1 base, there was a span of 10 bases. CDR3 length: 13 amino acids. Looked up from germline, CDR1 is SGHNT and CDR2 is YENEEA. CDR3 protein: CASTHRSQETQYF. As DNA, the CDR3 is TGTGCCAGCACCCACCGGAGCCAAGAGACCCAGTACTTC. The full variable domain, completed using reference TRBV11-3 and TRBJ2-5, is EAGVVQSPRYKIIEKKQPVAFWCNPISGHNTLYWYLQNLGQGPELLIRYENEEAVDDSQLPKDRFSAERLKGVDSTLKIQPAELGDSAVYLCASTHRSQETQYFGPGTRLLVL.

V is TRBV24-1 and J is TRBJ2-5; 7 nucleotides align to TRBD2. The CDR3 is 15 amino acids. Germline lookup yields CDR1 KGHDR and CDR2 SFDVKD. Trimming cost V 2 bases and J 3 bases; bases outside gene matches: 5. The CDR3 here is CATSDWGGREETQYF. Here the CDR3 DNA reads TGTGCCACCAGTGATTGGGGGGGGAGGGAAGAGACCCAGTACTTC.

Comments on this clone: With a much larger clone just one base away, this may be a read error. The chain carries TRBV12-3 or TRBV12-4 and TRBJ2-7; D may be TRBD2 (6 bases). The germline V and J ends were trimmed by 3 bases and 1 base, with 7 bases remaining between them. The length of the CDR3 is 13 residues. The CDR3 DNA reads as TGTGCCAGCAGTTTCGGGAGATCCTACGAGCAGTACTTC. This translates into CASSFGRSYEQYF.

J is TRBJ2-7 and V is TRBV13; maybe TRBD2 (6 bases). There are 15 residues in the CDR3. The ends were cut back, 5 bases at V and 5 bases at J, with 19 bases in the middle. CDR1 and CDR2 from the germline V gene are PRHDT and FYEKMQ (reference sequence). DNA of the CDR3: TGTGCCAGCAGCACGAGACTAGTCTATTCCGACGAGCAGTACTTC. Translation: CASSTRLVYSDEQYF.

The V gene is TRBV4-1, the J gene TRBJ1-1; D is unresolved. The CDR3 has 14 residues. From germline, CDR1 is MGHRA and CDR2 YSYEKL. Trimming took 5 bases from V and 1 from J, leaving 11 bases between them. In DNA, the CDR3 is TGCGCCAGCAGCAAAACGGGATCGAACACTGAAGCTTTCTTT. This encodes CASSKTGSNTEAFF.

The chain couples TRBV9 to TRBJ2-1, with unresolved D. Germline V gives CDR1 SGDLS, CDR2 YYNGEE. V lost 4 bases, J lost 4 bases, and 15 bases lay in between. The CDR3 is made up of 15 amino acids. The CDR3 bases are TGTGCCAGCAGCCCAGACTCTAAGACGTACAATGAGCAGTTCTTC. Residues: CASSPDSKTYNEQFF. The full variable domain, completed using reference TRBV9 and TRBJ2-1, is DSGVTQTPKHLITATGQRVTLRCSPRSGDLSVYWYQQSLDQGLQFLIQYYNGEERAKGNILERFSAQQFPDLHSELNLSSLELGDSALYFCASSPDSKTYNEQFFGPGTRLTVL.

The chain joins TRBV5-6 to TRBJ2-3, with D possibly TRBD2 on 5 matching bases. From germline, CDR1 is SGHDT and CDR2 YYEEEE. CDR3 size: 15 residues. V was pared by 3 bases and J by 3 bases, with 14 bases between. The DNA for the CDR3 is TGTGCCAGCAGCTCGACGGTGGGGAGAACAGATACGCAGTATTTT. This codes for CASSSTVGRTDTQYF.

The chain employs TRBV6-5 and TRBJ2-1, with 9 bases that match TRBD2. Germline values: CDR1 MNHEY, CDR2 SVGAGI. The CDR3 runs to 16 residues. V lost 6 bases, J lost 5 bases, and 11 bases stayed unmatched. Here the CDR3 DNA reads TGTGCCAGCAGCTACAATCTAGCGGGGCAACACAATGAGCAGTTCTTC. Its translation is CASSYNLAGQHNEQFF.

The J gene is TRBJ1-2, the V gene TRBV5-4; 7 bases are a match to TRBD1. The V segment lost 4 bases and the J segment 4 bases; nucleotides outside the gene matches: 7. CDR3 length equals 14 residues. Looked up from germline, CDR1 is SGHNT and CDR2 is YYREEE (reference sequence). The CDR3 here is CASSADRAGYGYTF. The CDR3 DNA reads as TGTGCCAGCAGCGCTGACAGGGCCGGCTATGGCTACACCTTC.

This chain links TRBV11-2 with TRBJ1-4; D unclear. Between the trimmed V and J ends, which lost 5 bases and 5 bases, there was a span of 3 bases. CDR1 SGHAT and CDR2 FQNNGV come from the germline V gene. The CDR3 spans 11 residues. CDR3 DNA sequence: TGTGCCAGCAGCCTAAATGAAAAACTGTTTTTT. Amino acid sequence: CASSLNEKLFF.

This clone was seen just once. V is TRBV29-1 and J is TRBJ1-2; perhaps TRBD1 as D (5 bases). The CDR3 spans 13 residues. Germline values: CDR1 SQVTM, CDR2 ANQGSEA. The V end was cut by 2 bases, the J end by 4 bases, with 11 bases between. In DNA form, the CDR3 reads TGCAGCGTTGAAAGGTCCCAGGGCTATGGCTACACCTTC. This translates into CSVERSQGYGYTF.

This clone came up once. The chain joins TRBV6-5 to TRBJ2-3; D might be TRBD1 (6 bases). The V gene lost 8 bases and the J gene lost 1 base, with 10 bases spanning the gap. The CDR3 totals 13 residues. Germline values: CDR1 MNHEY, CDR2 SVGAGI. CDR3: CASGDIGTDTQYF. CDR3 DNA: TGTGCCAGCGGGGACATTGGCACAGATACGCAGTATTTT.

This clone was counted a few times. This rearrangement joins TRBV7-9 to TRBJ2-7, with TRBD2 as a possible D gene (5 bases). Trimming left V 7 bases short and J 0 bases short, with 10 bases between. Germline V gene lookup returns CDR1 SEHNR and CDR2 FQNEAQ (reference sequence). This CDR3 has 13 amino acids. The CDR3 DNA sequence: TGTGCCAGCATTTCGGGGAGCTCCTACGAGCAGTACTTC. Amino acids: CASISGSSYEQYF.

This clone appeared a few times. The rearrangement uses TRBV7-9 and TRBJ1-1, with a weak D call TRBD1 (5 bases). Germline V CDR1 and CDR2: SEHNR, FQNEAQ (reference sequence). This CDR3 is 13 amino acids long. V was trimmed by 5 bases and J by 1 base, leaving 8 bases between them. The CDR3 DNA is TGTGCCAGCAGCGTCGACAGGAACACTGAAGCTTTCTTT. Protein product: CASSVDRNTEAFF.

This sequence joins TRBV29-1 and TRBJ1-1, with D uncertain. CDR1 and CDR2 from the germline V gene are SQVTM and ANQGSEA. The CDR3 length is 13 residues. Trimming pared 6 bases from V and 4 bases from J, leaving 15 bases between. In nucleotides, the CDR3 is TGCAGCGTCGGGAGGCAGATCACCACTGAAGCTTTCTTT. This translates into CSVGRQITTEAFF.